Listed below are T cell receptor beta chains from one sample, sequenced in a study of blood T cell repertoires in COVID-19. TCRdb's copy holds only in-frame clones and misses some; the assay was immunoSEQ multiplex PCR. The sample yields just under 250,000 clones, about 90% seen once. Sequenced material: peripheral blood. These receptors came from a woman aged 30 to 39 who had recovered from COVID-19. Each CDR3 is given with its conserved first and last residue. D genes are given only for firm matches. The size field is filled for only some rows; it gives once, few, many or a size class.

-	TRBJ1-2	-	15	TRBV15	TGTGCCACCAGCAGAGCTGGTCAGGGGATCTCTGGCTACACCTTC	CATSRAGQGISGYTF
-	TRBJ2-3	once	16	TRBV11-1	TGTGCCAGCAGCTTAGGGGGCTTCGCTAGCACAGATACGCAGTATTTT	CASSLGGFASTDTQYF
-	TRBJ1-3	once	15	TRBV18	TGTGCCAGCTCACAAGGGGCCTCCTCTGGAAACACCATATATTTT	CASSQGASSGNTIYF
-	TRBJ1-1	-	14	TRBV19	TGTGCCAGTAGTGAAGGACGGGAGAACACTGAAGCTTTCTTT	CASSEGRENTEAFF
TRBD1	TRBJ2-3	-	14	TRBV2	TGTGCCAGCAGTGGAGGGGGCCTGGAAGATACGCAGTATTTT	CASSGGGLEDTQYF
-	TRBJ1-5	-	14	TRBV19	TGTGCCAGTAGAGGACGCGGGGAGAATCAGCCCCAGCATTTT	CASRGRGENQPQHF
TRBD1	TRBJ2-7	once	17	TRBV6-8	TGTGCCAGCAGTTACGAACAGGGGTTAGGTAACAACCACGAGCAGTACTTC	CASSYEQGLGNNHEQYF
-	TRBJ1-1	-	14	TRBV6-5	TGTGCCAGCAGGATTCAGGGAACGAGGACTGAAGCTTTCTTT	CASRIQGTRTEAFF
TRBD1	TRBJ2-2	few	12	TRBV12-3/TRBV12-4	TGTGCCAGCAGTCAGGGGGCCGGGGAGCTGTTTTTT	CASSQGAGELFF
TRBD1	TRBJ2-2	-	17	TRBV5-1	TGCGCCAGCAGCTTCACTTCAGGGGGCGTTGGCACCGGGGAGCTGTTTTTT	CASSFTSGGVGTGELFF
-	TRBJ1-2	once	12	TRBV5-1	TGCGCCAGCAGCCCCGGACAGCATGGCTACACCTTC	CASSPGQHGYTF
-	TRBJ1-2	-	13	TRBV18	TGTGCCAGCTCACCATTGCAGTCCTATGGCTACACCTTC	CASSPLQSYGYTF
TRBD1	TRBJ2-7	-	12	TRBV27	TGTGCCAGCAGTTCCGACAGGGTCGAGCAGTACTTC	CASSSDRVEQYF
-	TRBJ2-7	-	13	TRBV2	TGTGCCAGCAGTGGACTAACTGATTACGAGCAGTACTTC	CASSGLTDYEQYF
TRBD1	TRBJ2-7	-	14	TRBV2	TGTGCCAGCCACCCGGACAGGGGCACCTACGAGCAGTACTTC	CASHPDRGTYEQYF
-	TRBJ2-7	-	14	TRBV18	TGTGCCAGCTCACCTAGGCAGGGGAAGGACGAGCAGTACTTC	CASSPRQGKDEQYF
-	TRBJ2-7	-	14	TRBV5-6	TGTGCCAGCAGCTTGGTTAGGGGCAGCTACGAGCAGTACTTC	CASSLVRGSYEQYF
-	TRBJ2-4	-	16	TRBV18	TGTGCCAGCTCGGGAGGACAGGCGACTCCCAAAAACATTCAGTACTTC	CASSGGQATPKNIQYF
TRBD2	TRBJ2-5	-	17	TRBV7-6	TGTGCCAGCAGGCATTTACCGGGACTAGCGGAACAAGAGACCCAGTACTTC	CASRHLPGLAEQETQYF
-	TRBJ2-2	-	17	TRBV5-4	TGTGCCAGCAGCCAGGAGGGGGGGCGCCGGTTCGCCGGGGAGCTGTTTTTT	CASSQEGGRRFAGELFF
TRBD2	TRBJ2-3	-	17	TRBV30	TGTGCCTGGAGTCTAATCCGACTAGCGGGGGGGACAGATACGCAGTATTTT	CAWSLIRLAGGTDTQYF
TRBD1	TRBJ1-5	once	15	TRBV7-2	TGTGCCAGCAGCTTTGAGCACACAGGGGATCAGCCCCAGCATTTT	CASSFEHTGDQPQHF
-	TRBJ2-2	-	16	TRBV7-6	TGTGCCAGCAGTAAAGAGGCCGGGTTAGGAGCCGGGGAGCTGTTTTTT	CASSKEAGLGAGELFF
TRBD2	TRBJ2-2	-	18	TRBV7-2	TGTGCCAGCAGCTTAGCTAGCGGGGGGGCGCGGGGAAACGGGGAGCTGTTTTTT	CASSLASGGARGNGELFF
TRBD1	TRBJ1-1	-	13	TRBV30	TGTGCCTGGAGGGGGGACAGTAACACTGAAGCTTTCTTT	CAWRGDSNTEAFF
TRBD1	TRBJ2-3	-	15	TRBV19	TGTGCCAGTAGTATGAGCCAGGGGGCCGCAGATACGCAGTATTTT	CASSMSQGAADTQYF
TRBD2	TRBJ2-7	-	17	TRBV3-1/TRBV3-2	TGTGCCAGCAGCCAAGACCTAGCGGGGGGCGGGTCCTACGAGCAGTACTTC	CASSQDLAGGGSYEQYF
-	TRBJ1-5	-	17	TRBV6-2/TRBV6-3	TGTGCCAGCAGTTATTCTTCATATCGGGACAACAATCAGCCCCAGCATTTT	CASSYSSYRDNNQPQHF
TRBD2	TRBJ2-2	-	16	TRBV4-2	TGTGCCAGCAGCCACGGGACTAGCGGGGGGGCCGGGGAGCTGTTTTTT	CASSHGTSGGAGELFF
TRBD1	TRBJ1-2	once	14	TRBV29-1	TGCAGCGGGGGACAGGGGGCAAATGGCTATGGCTACACCTTC	CSGGQGANGYGYTF
TRBD2	TRBJ2-5	-	14	TRBV7-9	TGTGCCAGCAGCCCAGAGGGGAGGGAGGAGACCCAGTACTTC	CASSPEGREETQYF
-	TRBJ2-3	-	17	TRBV27	TGTGCCAGCAGTCTACTGGGGGCGGGTTCTAGCACAGATACGCAGTATTTT	CASSLLGAGSSTDTQYF
-	TRBJ1-3	once	15	TRBV7-6	TGTGCCAGCAGCTTATCCGGTAACGTTGGAAACACCATATATTTT	CASSLSGNVGNTIYF
TRBD1	TRBJ2-1	-	13	TRBV29-1	TGCAGCGTTAGGACAGGGGATTACAATGAGCAGTTCTTC	CSVRTGDYNEQFF
-	TRBJ1-2	-	13	TRBV12-3/TRBV12-4	TGTGCCAGCAGTTTACAGGACTTCTATGGCTACACCTTC	CASSLQDFYGYTF
TRBD1	TRBJ1-1	-	13	TRBV4-1	TGCGCCAGCAGCCATACAGGGGGCACTGAAGCTTTCTTT	CASSHTGGTEAFF
-	TRBJ1-5	-	16	TRBV4-2	TGTGCCAGCAGCCAACTGGGATCCGGGGGGAATCAGCCCCAGCATTTT	CASSQLGSGGNQPQHF
TRBD2	TRBJ2-7	-	15	TRBV6-5	TGTGCCAGCAGTTGGGGGGGAGTTTCTTGGTACGAGCAGTACTTC	CASSWGGVSWYEQYF
TRBD2	TRBJ2-1	-	17	TRBV6-2/TRBV6-3	TGTGCCAGCAGTTACTCGGATGCTTTAGCGGGGGACCTCGAGCAGTTCTTC	CASSYSDALAGDLEQFF
TRBD1	TRBJ2-7	few	16	TRBV18	TGTGCCAGCTCACCACGGACAGGGATGGACTACTACGAGCAGTACTTC	CASSPRTGMDYYEQYF
-	TRBJ2-7	-	12	TRBV28	TGTGCCAGCAGTTTATCTGCCTACGAGCAGTACTTC	CASSLSAYEQYF
-	TRBJ2-2	few	17	TRBV5-6	TGTGCCAGCAGCTTGGTGCAGGGTCCCTTAGTGAACGGGGAGCTGTTTTTT	CASSLVQGPLVNGELFF
TRBD2	TRBJ2-5	-	16	TRBV6-6	TGTGCCAGCAGCCGAACTAGCGGGGGGGCCGAAGAGACCCAGTACTTC	CASSRTSGGAEETQYF
TRBD1	TRBJ1-2	-	14	TRBV11-2	TGTGCCAGCAGCTTAGGCCAGGGGGCTTATGGCTACACCTTC	CASSLGQGAYGYTF
TRBD1	TRBJ1-5	-	17	TRBV27	TGTGCCAGCAGTTCCGGGACAGGGCTTGATAGCAATCAGCCCCAGCATTTT	CASSSGTGLDSNQPQHF
TRBD2	TRBJ2-5	-	14	TRBV5-1	TGCGCCAGCAGCTTGGGACTAGCGGGGGTCCCATCCAACTTC	CASSLGLAGVPSNF
TRBD1	TRBJ2-7	-	14	TRBV27	TGTGCCAGCAGTTACCCCGGACAGGCCTACGAGCAATACTTC	CASSYPGQAYEQYF
-	TRBJ2-1	once	17	TRBV9	TGTGCCAGCAGCGTAGACGATAATCAGGGCATCTCCTATGAGCAGTTCTTC	CASSVDDNQGISYEQFF
TRBD2	TRBJ2-2	once	16	TRBV2	TGTGCCAGCCTCCGGGGGGGGTACCAGAACACCGGGGAGCTGTTTTTT	CASLRGGYQNTGELFF
-	TRBJ1-1	-	15	TRBV6-1	TGTGCCAGCAGTGAAGCGCCGGAGTCTAACACTGAAGCTTTCTTT	CASSEAPESNTEAFF
TRBD1	TRBJ2-1	-	13	TRBV7-3	TGTGCCAGCAGCATTAACAGGGGCAATGAGCAGTTCTTC	CASSINRGNEQFF
-	TRBJ1-4	-	13	TRBV6-5	TGTGGAACGAAAACATGGACTAATGAAAAACTGTTTTTT	CGTKTWTNEKLFF
TRBD2	TRBJ2-5	few	16	TRBV7-2	TGTGCCAGCAGCTTAGGGCGAGCGGGGGGTCGGGAGACCCAGTACTTC	CASSLGRAGGRETQYF